This note documents a single T cell receptor (beta chain) sequence. Generated by immunoSEQ multiplex PCR, the TCRdb table keeps only in-frame clones and is missing some. Among about 380,000 clones listed, 85% to 90% were seen once. The CDR3 is 16 amino acids. Germline CDR1 GTSNPN, CDR2 SVGIG (reference sequence). The V end was cut by 2 bases, the J end by 3 bases, with 17 bases between. This sample is drawn from a study of blood T cell repertoires in COVID-19. V usage is TRBV30 and J usage is TRBJ2-4; D ambiguous. Sequencing input: PBMCs or T cells enriched from blood (not recorded which). This TCR was recovered from a woman aged 18-29 years who had recovered from COVID-19. The CDR3 DNA reads as TGTGCCTGGAGTAAACAGTTCTACATAGGCAAAAACATTCAGTACTTC. Amino acid sequence: CAWSKQFYIGKNIQYF.